A selection of T cell receptor beta chains follows, all from one sample in a study of identical twins. TCRdb processed the 5' RACE reads anew with MiXCR; each CDR3 protein has one entry. The sample includes about 430,000 distinct CDR3 sequences, about 18% of them seen just once. The sample consisted of naive T cells sorted from blood. These receptors were obtained from a man aged 45 to 65 in good health. Both conserved end residues are part of each CDR3. The order of the fields is CDR3 DNA, CDR3 protein, clone size, CDR3 length, D gene, J gene, V gene. The D gene is left open where the match is weak. Some rows have no size entry. The others give once, few or many, or a class for an expanded clone.

cdr3_nt: TGCGCCAGCAGCTCCGGAGGAGGAGGGGAGCTGTTTTTT
cdr3_aa: CASSSGGGGELFF
clone_size: many
cdr3_length: 13
d_call: .
j_call: TRBJ2-2
v_call: TRBV5-1

cdr3_nt: TGCAGTGCTTATACAGGGGCCGGCCAGCCCCAGCATTTT
cdr3_aa: CSAYTGAGQPQHF
clone_size: .
cdr3_length: 13
d_call: TRBD1
j_call: TRBJ1-5
v_call: TRBV20-1

cdr3_nt: TGTGCCAGCTCACCCGGACTAGTATATGAGCAGTTCTTC
cdr3_aa: CASSPGLVYEQFF
clone_size: .
cdr3_length: 13
d_call: TRBD2
j_call: TRBJ2-1
v_call: TRBV18

cdr3_nt: TGCAGCGTTGCCGGGGGCGCGGATACGCAGTATTTT
cdr3_aa: CSVAGGADTQYF
clone_size: few
cdr3_length: 12
d_call: .
j_call: TRBJ2-3
v_call: TRBV29-1

cdr3_nt: TGTGCCAGCAGTTACGATTATGACAGAATCACCTACGAGCAGTACTTC
cdr3_aa: CASSYDYDRITYEQYF
clone_size: few
cdr3_length: 16
d_call: .
j_call: TRBJ2-7
v_call: TRBV6-2/TRBV6-3

cdr3_nt: TGCAGCTTATTTCTAGCGGGAGTCGGAGATACGCAGTATTTT
cdr3_aa: CSLFLAGVGDTQYF
clone_size: .
cdr3_length: 14
d_call: TRBD2
j_call: TRBJ2-3
v_call: TRBV29-1

cdr3_nt: TGTGCCAGCAGCTTGGCTAGCGGGGGGCTCTGGGAGCAGTACTTC
cdr3_aa: CASSLASGGLWEQYF
clone_size: .
cdr3_length: 15
d_call: TRBD2
j_call: TRBJ2-7
v_call: TRBV5-6

cdr3_nt: TGCGCCAGCAGCCTGACCCCGGGACTCCAGGAGTTCACAGATACGCAGTATTTT
cdr3_aa: CASSLTPGLQEFTDTQYF
clone_size: many
cdr3_length: 18
d_call: .
j_call: TRBJ2-3
v_call: TRBV5-1

cdr3_nt: TGTGCCAGCAGTACGGCAGGGCCGTCCTACGAGCAGTACTTC
cdr3_aa: CASSTAGPSYEQYF
clone_size: few
cdr3_length: 14
d_call: .
j_call: TRBJ2-7
v_call: TRBV7-2

cdr3_nt: TGTGCCAGCGGTAGAGCGAACACCGGGGAGCTGTTTTTT
cdr3_aa: CASGRANTGELFF
clone_size: once
cdr3_length: 13
d_call: .
j_call: TRBJ2-2
v_call: TRBV7-3

cdr3_nt: TGTGCCAGCAGTTCCACCCTAGCGGGAGTCTACAATGAGCAGTTCTTC
cdr3_aa: CASSSTLAGVYNEQFF
clone_size: few
cdr3_length: 16
d_call: TRBD2
j_call: TRBJ2-1
v_call: TRBV6-5

cdr3_nt: TGTGCCATCAGTCGGGTGGACGGATCGAACACTGAAGCTTTCTTT
cdr3_aa: CAISRVDGSNTEAFF
clone_size: .
cdr3_length: 15
d_call: .
j_call: TRBJ1-1
v_call: TRBV10-3

cdr3_nt: TGCAGCGTTGACCCCCGGACAGCCTCGAACACTGAAGCTTTCTTT
cdr3_aa: CSVDPRTASNTEAFF
clone_size: few
cdr3_length: 15
d_call: .
j_call: TRBJ1-1
v_call: TRBV29-1

cdr3_nt: TGCGCCAGCAGCCAAGATCTCCAGCGGGAGGGCTACGAGCAGTACTTC
cdr3_aa: CASSQDLQREGYEQYF
clone_size: few
cdr3_length: 16
d_call: TRBD2
j_call: TRBJ2-7
v_call: TRBV4-3

cdr3_nt: TGTGCCAGCTCACCGACAGGGTTGCGGAATGAGCAGTTCTTC
cdr3_aa: CASSPTGLRNEQFF
clone_size: .
cdr3_length: 14
d_call: TRBD1
j_call: TRBJ2-1
v_call: TRBV18

cdr3_nt: TGTGCCAGCAGCTTGCACCAGCTGGCCTACGAGCAGTACTTC
cdr3_aa: CASSLHQLAYEQYF
clone_size: few
cdr3_length: 14
d_call: .
j_call: TRBJ2-7
v_call: TRBV11-2

cdr3_nt: TGCGCCAGCAGCTCGATTCAGGGGAGTGAGCAGTTCTTC
cdr3_aa: CASSSIQGSEQFF
clone_size: many
cdr3_length: 13
d_call: .
j_call: TRBJ2-1
v_call: TRBV5-1

cdr3_nt: TGCGCCAGCAGCCCCCGGGACAGGGGGCAGGGCTATGGCTACACCTTC
cdr3_aa: CASSPRDRGQGYGYTF
clone_size: many
cdr3_length: 16
d_call: TRBD1
j_call: TRBJ1-2
v_call: TRBV4-1

cdr3_nt: TGCAGCGTTGAAGAAACGCTGGGAGGTAGCGCGTACGAGCAGTACTTC
cdr3_aa: CSVEETLGGSAYEQYF
clone_size: few
cdr3_length: 16
d_call: .
j_call: TRBJ2-7
v_call: TRBV29-1

cdr3_nt: TGCGCCAGCAGCTTGTTAGACAACTCCTACGAGCAGTACTTC
cdr3_aa: CASSLLDNSYEQYF
clone_size: .
cdr3_length: 14
d_call: .
j_call: TRBJ2-7
v_call: TRBV5-1

cdr3_nt: TGCGCCAGCAGCTTGAGGGGGTTTCAGCCCCAGCATTTT
cdr3_aa: CASSLRGFQPQHF
clone_size: .
cdr3_length: 13
d_call: .
j_call: TRBJ1-5
v_call: TRBV5-1

cdr3_nt: TGCGCCAGCAGCCAGCATAATAGACCGGGCTTCGCCTACGAGCAGTACTTC
cdr3_aa: CASSQHNRPGFAYEQYF
clone_size: few
cdr3_length: 17
d_call: .
j_call: TRBJ2-7
v_call: TRBV4-1

cdr3_nt: TGTGCCAGCAGCTTACAACCGGGGGGTGCCTACGAGCAGTACTTC
cdr3_aa: CASSLQPGGAYEQYF
clone_size: .
cdr3_length: 15
d_call: TRBD2
j_call: TRBJ2-7
v_call: TRBV7-2

cdr3_nt: TGTGCCAGCAGATCAGACAGGGTTAACACCGGGGAGCTGTTTTTT
cdr3_aa: CASRSDRVNTGELFF
clone_size: .
cdr3_length: 15
d_call: TRBD1
j_call: TRBJ2-2
v_call: TRBV28

cdr3_nt: TGTGCCTGGAGCCTGCTCAGGGGCCGGACATACGAGCAGTACTTC
cdr3_aa: CAWSLLRGRTYEQYF
clone_size: once
cdr3_length: 15
d_call: .
j_call: TRBJ2-7
v_call: TRBV30

cdr3_nt: TGTGCCAGCAGCTACCAGTTGCTCAAGTCCACAGATACGCAGTATTTT
cdr3_aa: CASSYQLLKSTDTQYF
clone_size: few
cdr3_length: 16
d_call: .
j_call: TRBJ2-3
v_call: TRBV7-9

cdr3_nt: TGCGCCAGCAGCCAAGTCCTGAGCGGAAACACCGGGGAGCTGTTTTTT
cdr3_aa: CASSQVLSGNTGELFF
clone_size: .
cdr3_length: 16
d_call: .
j_call: TRBJ2-2
v_call: TRBV4-3

cdr3_nt: TGTGCCAGCAGCTTAGGGGGAGCGGGAACGGGGGAGCTGTTTTTT
cdr3_aa: CASSLGGAGTGELFF
clone_size: few
cdr3_length: 15
d_call: TRBD2
j_call: TRBJ2-2
v_call: TRBV7-6

cdr3_nt: TGTGCCAGCAGTTTAAAGGGAAGGAACACTGAAGCTTTCTTT
cdr3_aa: CASSLKGRNTEAFF
clone_size: many
cdr3_length: 14
d_call: .
j_call: TRBJ1-1
v_call: TRBV12-3/TRBV12-4

cdr3_nt: TGCAGCGTTCGAAAGGGTAGCGGGCAGGAGACCCAGTACTTC
cdr3_aa: CSVRKGSGQETQYF
clone_size: many
cdr3_length: 14
d_call: TRBD2
j_call: TRBJ2-5
v_call: TRBV29-1

cdr3_nt: TGCGCCAGCAGCTCCACAGGCGAGACCCAGTACTTC
cdr3_aa: CASSSTGETQYF
clone_size: many
cdr3_length: 12
d_call: .
j_call: TRBJ2-5
v_call: TRBV5-1

cdr3_nt: TGTGCCAGCAGCTTCCGTTCCTACGAGCAGTACTTC
cdr3_aa: CASSFRSYEQYF
clone_size: few
cdr3_length: 12
d_call: .
j_call: TRBJ2-7
v_call: TRBV5-8

cdr3_nt: TGTGCCAGTAGTATAAGCGTCAGCTACGAGCAGTACTTC
cdr3_aa: CASSISVSYEQYF
clone_size: many
cdr3_length: 13
d_call: .
j_call: TRBJ2-7
v_call: TRBV19

cdr3_nt: TGCGCCAGCAGCCCCATGGGACAGTACAATGAGCAGTTCTTC
cdr3_aa: CASSPMGQYNEQFF
clone_size: many
cdr3_length: 14
d_call: TRBD1
j_call: TRBJ2-1
v_call: TRBV5-1

cdr3_nt: TGCGCCAGCAGCGTGGACAGGATCAATTCACCCCTCCACTTT
cdr3_aa: CASSVDRINSPLHF
clone_size: .
cdr3_length: 14
d_call: TRBD1
j_call: TRBJ1-6
v_call: TRBV5-1

cdr3_nt: TGTGCCACCAGTGATTTCGCCCAGGGTGGGGGAGATACGCAGTATTTT
cdr3_aa: CATSDFAQGGGDTQYF
clone_size: .
cdr3_length: 16
d_call: .
j_call: TRBJ2-3
v_call: TRBV24-1

cdr3_nt: TGCGCCAGCAGCCCGGGGACCCGGCTTGAGACCCAGTACTTC
cdr3_aa: CASSPGTRLETQYF
clone_size: few
cdr3_length: 14
d_call: .
j_call: TRBJ2-5
v_call: TRBV5-1

cdr3_nt: TGTGCCAGCAGCATGACAGGGGTCGGGTCCGAGCAGTACTTC
cdr3_aa: CASSMTGVGSEQYF
clone_size: .
cdr3_length: 14
d_call: TRBD1
j_call: TRBJ2-7
v_call: TRBV7-9

cdr3_nt: TGTGCCATCAGTGGAAGCGGGGCTTACAATGAGCAGTTCTTC
cdr3_aa: CAISGSGAYNEQFF
clone_size: .
cdr3_length: 14
d_call: TRBD2
j_call: TRBJ2-1
v_call: TRBV10-3

cdr3_nt: TGCAGTGCGGGGGTGGAGAGAACAGATACGCAGTATTTT
cdr3_aa: CSAGVERTDTQYF
clone_size: .
cdr3_length: 13
d_call: .
j_call: TRBJ2-3
v_call: TRBV20-1

cdr3_nt: TGTGCCAGCAGACGACAGGGGGCGAATCAGCCCCAGCATTTT
cdr3_aa: CASRRQGANQPQHF
clone_size: .
cdr3_length: 14
d_call: TRBD1
j_call: TRBJ1-5
v_call: TRBV7-8

cdr3_nt: TGCGCCAGCAGCCAGGGGGGAAACCTTTCACCCCTCCACTTT
cdr3_aa: CASSQGGNLSPLHF
clone_size: .
cdr3_length: 14
d_call: .
j_call: TRBJ1-6
v_call: TRBV4-3

cdr3_nt: TGTGCCAGCAGCTTAGCGGGAGCCCCTCAAAACATTCAGTACTTC
cdr3_aa: CASSLAGAPQNIQYF
clone_size: once
cdr3_length: 15
d_call: TRBD2
j_call: TRBJ2-4
v_call: TRBV5-6

cdr3_nt: TGCAGTGCTAGAGATCTTGGACTAGCGGTGCAAGAGACCCAGTACTTC
cdr3_aa: CSARDLGLAVQETQYF
clone_size: many
cdr3_length: 16
d_call: TRBD2
j_call: TRBJ2-5
v_call: TRBV20-1

cdr3_nt: TGCAGCGTCACCGGGACAGGGGTTTCCTACAATGAGCAGTTCTTC
cdr3_aa: CSVTGTGVSYNEQFF
clone_size: .
cdr3_length: 15
d_call: TRBD1
j_call: TRBJ2-1
v_call: TRBV29-1

cdr3_nt: TGCAGCGTTGGACCCCGACTAGCGGGCCACAATGAGCAGTTCTTC
cdr3_aa: CSVGPRLAGHNEQFF
clone_size: .
cdr3_length: 15
d_call: TRBD2
j_call: TRBJ2-1
v_call: TRBV29-1

cdr3_nt: TGTGCCAGCAGCAGCAAGACAGGGGTCGGCGTCTTTATTCTAAACACTGAAGCTTTCTTT
cdr3_aa: CASSSKTGVGVFILNTEAFF
clone_size: .
cdr3_length: 20
d_call: TRBD1
j_call: TRBJ1-1
v_call: TRBV7-9

cdr3_nt: TGTGCCAGCACCAGCTTTTTGCGGGAGAACTCAGATACGCAGTATTTT
cdr3_aa: CASTSFLRENSDTQYF
clone_size: few
cdr3_length: 16
d_call: TRBD2
j_call: TRBJ2-3
v_call: TRBV6-1

cdr3_nt: TGTGCCAGCAGTTTCGGGGTCAACAATGAGCAGTTCTTC
cdr3_aa: CASSFGVNNEQFF
clone_size: many
cdr3_length: 13
d_call: .
j_call: TRBJ2-1
v_call: TRBV28

cdr3_nt: TGTGCCAGCAGCTTAGGCAGGTCAGCCTACAATGAGCAGTTCTTC
cdr3_aa: CASSLGRSAYNEQFF
clone_size: many
cdr3_length: 15
d_call: .
j_call: TRBJ2-1
v_call: TRBV13